One sample yielded the 12 T cell receptor beta chains listed below, sequenced in a study of T cells in Graves' hyperthyroidism and ophthalmopathy (dated by TCRdb to the late 2010s). Library preparation used multiplex PCR. The instrument was an Illumina HiSeq 2000. Amplification of TCR beta CDR3 regions was carried out from RNA transcripts. A first-round RT-PCR of the TCR CDR3 used the HTBI primer set with the Qiagen OneStep RT-PCR kit. TCRdb's own reprocessing of the public reads used fastp at Q25 and MiXCR and kept productive beta chains. Rows merge per CDR3 protein into single entries with the most common DNA and genes. In this sample the table shows just over 550,000 distinct CDR3 sequences, more than 45% of which occur a single time. Of the sample, 8.2% is held by the ten largest clones. Sample: peripheral blood or thyroid tissue (not recorded which). The receptors come from a woman aged 18-29 years with Graves' hyperthyroidism. Donor details come from another sample of the same person, matched by shared clones.

This clonotype has ten or more counts. The V gene is TRBV24-1, the J gene TRBJ1-1; D gene uncertain. Germline V lookup: CDR1 KGHDR, CDR2 SFDVKD. The V end lost 4 bases, the J end lost 1 base, and 6 bases lay between the germline ends. The CDR3 sequence is 13 residues long. Here the CDR3 reads CATSDPKNTEAFF. CDR3 DNA: TGTGCCACCAGTGACCCGAAGAACACTGAAGCTTTCTTT.

The chain has TRBV11-2 and TRBJ2-7, with unresolved D. Trimming took 5 bases from V and 2 from J, leaving 13 bases between them. The CDR3 consists of 14 residues. Germline V gene lookup returns CDR1 SGHAT and CDR2 FQNNGV. DNA for the CDR3: TGTGCCAGCAGCGTTGAAGTCCAGGCCTACGAGCAGTACTTC. It specifies CASSVEVQAYEQYF.

This clonotype occurred once. This chain links TRBV12-5 with TRBJ1-1, with a tentative D call TRBD1 (6 bases). V was cut by 0 bases and J by 1 base, with 12 bases left in between. The CDR3 consists of 16 residues. Germline CDR1 and CDR2: LGHNT and FRNRAP. This CDR3 reads CASGLVLGQRNTEAFF. The CDR3 bases are TGTGCTAGTGGTTTGGTTCTTGGACAGAGGAACACTGAAGCTTTCTTT.

As for this clonotype: A much larger clone differs by one base, so this may be a read error. The rearrangement uses TRBV24-1 and TRBJ1-5, with a possible D match to TRBD1 (6 bases). The CDR3 sequence is 15 residues long. Germline CDR1 reads KGHDR; CDR2 reads SFDVKD. DNA for the CDR3: TGTGCCACCAGTGATACTCGACAGGCTAATCGGCCCCAGCATTTT. This gives the protein CATSDTRQANRPQHF.

The CDR3, as DNA: TGTGCCAGCAGTGGGGGACCGCTTTCCAATAAACCCCAGCATTTT. Amino acids: CASSGGPLSNKPQHF. V and J are TRBV12-3 or TRBV12-4 and TRBJ1-5; tentative D call: TRBD1 (5 bases). Between the trimmed V and J ends, which lost 5 bases and 10 bases, there was a span of 21 bases. This CDR3 has 15 residues.

The CDR3 nucleotides read TGTGCCAGCAGCCCTAGCGGGAGCCATCCTTCCGAGCAGTACTTC. Amino acids: CASSPSGSHPSEQYF. The V and J genes are TRBV7-9 and TRBJ2-7; 10 bases fit TRBD2. The CDR3 is 15 amino acids. In germline, CDR1 is SEHNR, CDR2 FQNEAQ (reference sequence). V lost 5 bases to trimming and J lost 6 bases; unmatched junction nucleotides: 10.

This clonotype has a handful of counts. The chain joins TRBV20-1 to TRBJ2-7; weak D call: TRBD1 (5 bases). The length of the CDR3 is 14 residues. Germline lookup yields CDR1 DFQATT and CDR2 SNEGSKA (reference sequence). The germline V and J ends were trimmed by 5 bases and 2 bases, with 16 bases remaining between them. Here the CDR3 DNA reads TGCAGTGCTCCCTCGGCAGGGTTAACCTACGAGCAGTACTTC. It translates to CSAPSAGLTYEQYF.

This clonotype was detected ten times or more. The chain joins TRBV24-1 to TRBJ1-5, with a weak D call TRBD1 (6 bases). Looked up from germline, CDR1 is KGHDR and CDR2 is SFDVKD. Trimming left V 6 bases short and J 0 bases short, with 14 bases between. This CDR3 contains 16 residues. CDR3 amino acids: CATSSGAGYSNQPQHF. CDR3 sequence (DNA): TGTGCCACCAGTTCGGGGGCAGGCTATAGCAATCAGCCCCAGCATTTT.

In this sample, this clonotype turned up a few times. A junction boundary mismatches the germline segment, possibly from a read error. The rearrangement uses TRBV14 and TRBJ2-7; possible D gene TRBD1, 6 bases. Germline lookup yields CDR1 SGHDN and CDR2 FVKESK. CDR3 length: 14 amino acids. The CDR3 DNA sequence: TGTGCCAGCACCCAAAGGGGGATGGGCTACGAGCAGTACTTC. This sequence encodes CASTQRGMGYEQYF.

As to this clonotype: A read error may be the cause here, since a much bigger clone is one base away. The chain is built from TRBV12-5 and TRBJ1-1; D is ambiguous. Germline lookup yields CDR1 LGHNT and CDR2 FRNRAP. The CDR3 extends over 13 amino acids. The CDR3 loop is CVSLFTLFTEAFF. For the CDR3, the DNA is TGTGTCAGCCTTTTTACCTTGTTCACTGAAGCTTTCTTT. Full variable domain (missing parts from reference TRBV12-5 and TRBJ1-1): DARVTQTPRHKVTEMGQEVTMRCQPILGHNTVFWYRQTMMQGLELLAYFRNRAPLDDSGMPKDRFSAEMPDATLATLKIQPSEPRDSAVYFCVSLFTLFTEAFFGQGTRLTVV.

This clonotype was recorded many times. This chain connects TRBV7-9 to TRBJ1-6; 9 bases line up with TRBD1. The V segment lost 5 bases and the J segment 10 bases; nucleotides outside the gene matches: 9. The CDR3 is 15 residues long. Germline CDR1 is SEHNR and CDR2 is FQNEAQ (reference sequence). CDR3 nucleotides: TGTGCCAGCAGCCAATCGAGACAGGGGGGATCACCCCTCCACTTT. This gives the protein CASSQSRQGGSPLHF. Together with reference TRBV7-9 and TRBJ1-6, the CDR3 gives the full variable domain: DTGVSQNPRHKITKRGQNVTFRCDPISEHNRLYWYRQTLGQGPEFLTYFQNEAQLEKSRLLSDRFSAERPKGSFSTLEIQRTEQGDSAMYLCASSQSRQGGSPLHFGNGTRLTVT.

The chain couples TRBV2 to TRBJ2-7; 14 nucleotides line up with TRBD2. Trimming took 8 bases from V and 4 from J; bases not matched to a gene: 4. Germline V gene sequence: CDR1 SNHLY, CDR2 FYNNEI. The CDR3 length is 14 residues. Written as DNA, the CDR3 is TGTGCCAGCGCGGGACTAGCGGGAGTATACGAGCAGTACTTC. Its translation: CASAGLAGVYEQYF.